The 23 T cell receptor beta chains below were found in one sample sequenced in a study of CD8 T cells in ankylosing spondylitis (TCRdb year 2017). The research as a whole found: Blood from ankylosing spondylitis patients appeared to be characterized by a TCR beta motif made up of eight highly homologous amino acid variants.

The library relied on 5' RACE. The reads were generated on an Illumina HiSeq 2500. TCRdb ran its own pipeline on the public reads, namely fastp trimming at Q25 and MiXCR clone calling, and kept in-frame beta chains. Rows merge per CDR3 protein into single entries with the most common DNA and genes. This sample lists over 700,000 distinct CDR3 sequences; around 20% were detected once. Under 20% of the sample rests with the top ten. These receptors have no identified antigens. Input material: blood, either unsorted or a sorted T cell fraction (not recorded which). Receptors were obtained from a male donor with ankylosing spondylitis.

Only a few counts were recorded for this clonotype. The V gene is TRBV28, the J gene TRBJ2-5, with 7 bases fitting TRBD2. There are 15 residues in the CDR3. CDR1 is MDHEN, CDR2 SYDVKM, per germline. With 3 bases clipped from V and 2 bases from J, the junction kept 6 bases outside the gene matches. CDR3 nucleotides: TGTGCCAGCAGTTTTCGCGGGAGCGGTCAAGAGACCCAGTACTTC. Its protein product is CASSFRGSGQETQYF.

There are a few counts of this clonotype. The chain is built from TRBV12-3 or TRBV12-4 and TRBJ2-1; a possible D gene is TRBD1 (6 bases). The CDR3 runs 15 residues. Trimming stripped 3 bases from V and 3 bases from J, with 12 bases between. The CDR3 DNA reads TGTGCCAGCAGTTTCCCGGGACAACTCTACAATGAGCAGTTCTTC. This encodes CASSFPGQLYNEQFF.

The chain recombines TRBV20-1 with TRBJ1-4; D gene unclear. Germline CDR1 DFQATT, CDR2 SNEGSKA (reference sequence). The CDR3 consists of 12 residues. V dropped 0 bases and J dropped 6 bases, with 5 bases sitting between them. CDR3 sequence reads: CSARDRDEKLFF. The CDR3 DNA follows: TGCAGTGCTAGAGATCGAGATGAAAAACTGTTTTTT.

This clonotype showed up just a few times. This CDR3 is CSARDRTSGPNEQFF. The CDR3, as DNA: TGCAGTGCTAGAGATAGGACTAGCGGGCCAAATGAGCAGTTCTTC. The gene calls are TRBV20-1 and TRBJ2-1; 11 nucleotides line up with TRBD2. Germline CDR1 reads DFQATT; CDR2 reads SNEGSKA (reference sequence). The ends lost 0 bases at V and 7 bases at J; junction bases unmatched: 5. This CDR3 contains 15 residues.

This chain joins TRBV7-9 and TRBJ2-5, with 10 bases identical to TRBD1. With V trimmed by 3 bases and J by 5 bases, 6 bases remained unmatched. The CDR3 is made up of 15 amino acids. In germline, CDR1 is SEHNR, CDR2 FQNEAQ (reference sequence). The CDR3 region is CASSLLGTGDETQYF. The CDR3 region has the DNA TGTGCCAGCAGCTTGTTGGGGACAGGGGACGAGACCCAGTACTTC.

This clonotype came up a few times. This sequence joins TRBV7-9 and TRBJ1-1; D is uncertain. Germline V lookup: CDR1 SEHNR, CDR2 FQNEAQ (reference sequence). Trimming pared 5 bases from V and 1 base from J, leaving 11 bases between. The CDR3 runs to 14 residues. The CDR3 DNA follows: TGTGCCAGCAGCATTGAAGGATCGAACACTGAAGCTTTCTTT. Its protein product is CASSIEGSNTEAFF.

The gene calls are TRBV7-2 and TRBJ2-3; unclear D gene. CDR1 and CDR2 from the germline V gene are SGHTA and FQGNSA. This CDR3 is built from 13 residues. V was cut by 6 bases and J by 2 bases, with 9 bases left in between. The CDR3 sequence: CASRTRTTDTQYF. In DNA form, the CDR3 reads TGTGCCAGCAGAACCAGAACCACAGATACGCAGTATTTT.

Only a few counts were recorded for this clonotype. This rearrangement joins TRBV2 to TRBJ2-7; 12 nucleotides line up with TRBD1. Germline V CDR1 and CDR2: SNHLY, FYNNEI. There are 14 residues in the CDR3. V shed 6 bases, J shed 7 bases, and the junction held 7 bases outside the gene matches. CDR3 sequence: CASRRGQGAWEQYF. The CDR3 nucleotides are TGTGCCAGCAGGAGGGGACAGGGGGCATGGGAGCAGTACTTC.

In this sample, this clonotype turned up a few times. The chain couples TRBV13 to TRBJ1-1; D is ambiguous. Germline V gene sequence: CDR1 PRHDT, CDR2 FYEKMQ (reference sequence). This CDR3 contains 13 residues. V lost 5 bases to trimming and J lost 7 bases, with 14 bases between them. For the CDR3, the DNA is TGTGCCAGCAGCAAGAGACCTATCAATGAAGCTTTCTTT. It translates to CASSKRPINEAFF.

J is TRBJ2-7 and V is TRBV6-1; possibly TRBD2 for D (5 bases). V dropped 8 bases and J dropped 0 bases, with 11 bases sitting between them. CDR3 length: 13 amino acids. The germline V gene encodes CDR1 MNHNS and CDR2 SASEGT. CDR3 amino acids: CASEGGISYEQYF. For the CDR3, the DNA is TGTGCCAGCGAGGGTGGGATCTCCTACGAGCAGTACTTC.

The chain has TRBV9 and TRBJ1-1; D gene unclear. The CDR3 consists of 15 residues. Trimming took off 0 bases at V and 5 bases at J, with 14 bases between the two ends. Per germline, CDR1 SGDLS and CDR2 YYNGEE. This CDR3 reads CASSVGGSVGTEAFF. CDR3 sequence (DNA): TGTGCCAGCAGCGTAGGTGGAAGCGTGGGGACTGAAGCTTTCTTT. Combining the CDR3 with reference TRBV9 and TRBJ1-1 gives the whole variable domain DSGVTQTPKHLITATGQRVTLRCSPRSGDLSVYWYQQSLDQGLQFLIQYYNGEERAKGNILERFSAQQFPDLHSELNLSSLELGDSALYFCASSVGGSVGTEAFFGQGTRLTVV.

V is TRBV6-2 or TRBV6-3 and J is TRBJ2-7; D is unclear. Germline CDR1 is MNHEY and CDR2 is SVGEGT. The CDR3 has 12 amino acids. Trimming cost V 2 bases and J 7 bases, with 9 bases left between them. The CDR3 loop reads CASSYIRNEQYF. CDR3 DNA sequence: TGTGCCAGCAGTTACATAAGAAATGAGCAGTACTTC.

The CDR3: CASTTSGSLVEQYF. In DNA form, the CDR3 reads TGTGCCAGCACAACCAGCGGCAGTCTTGTCGAGCAGTACTTC. The rearrangement joins TRBV28 to TRBJ2-7; weak D call: TRBD2 (5 bases). The V end was cut by 7 bases, the J end by 6 bases, with 19 bases between. CDR1 MDHEN and CDR2 SYDVKM come from the germline V gene. The CDR3 contains 14 residues.

This clonotype was counted between two and nine times. The rearrangement links TRBV5-1 to TRBJ1-2; D perhaps matches TRBD1 (6 bases). The germline V gene has CDR1 SGHRS and CDR2 YFSETQ. The CDR3 has 15 residues. Trimming stripped 4 bases from V and 0 bases from J, with 13 bases between. The CDR3 region is CASSLGGAANYGYTF. For the CDR3, the DNA is TGCGCCAGCAGCCTCGGGGGGGCAGCTAACTATGGCTACACCTTC.

The rearrangement links TRBV11-2 to TRBJ1-2; D is uncertain. Per the germline V gene, CDR1 is SGHAT and CDR2 is FQNNGV. V gave up 3 bases and J gave up 4 bases, with 15 bases separating them. The CDR3 is 15 residues long. CDR3 sequence reads: CASSFKEGSIYGYTF. CDR3 DNA sequence: TGTGCCAGCAGCTTTAAAGAGGGCTCCATCTATGGCTACACCTTC.

The table lists this clonotype with a few counts. The gene calls are TRBV20-1 and TRBJ1-6; TRBD1 matches 9 bases. Germline CDR1 and CDR2: DFQATT and SNEGSKA (reference sequence). V dropped 6 bases and J dropped 7; count of bases not matched to a gene: 4. This CDR3 is built from 13 residues. CDR3 residues: CSATGTGNSPLHF. The CDR3 nucleotides read TGCAGTGCCACCGGGACAGGGAATTCACCCCTCCACTTT.

The V call is TRBV12-3 or TRBV12-4, the J call TRBJ2-3; D is uncertain. This CDR3 has 16 amino acids. Trimming removed 3 bases from V and 2 bases from J, with 15 bases in between. CDR3 in amino acids: CASSFNSMTFTDTQYF. The CDR3 DNA is TGTGCCAGCAGTTTTAACTCGATGACGTTCACAGATACGCAGTATTTT.

The chain uses TRBV28 and TRBJ2-3; 8 bases fit TRBD2. CDR3 length: 15 amino acids. With V trimmed by 6 bases and J by 2 bases, 7 bases remained unmatched. The germline V gene encodes CDR1 MDHEN and CDR2 SYDVKM. The CDR3 coding sequence is TGTGCCAGCAGCGCCCCCGGGGGGGCCACAGATACGCAGTATTTT. This sequence encodes CASSAPGGATDTQYF.

Concerning this clonotype: A much more abundant neighbour one base away suggests this may be a read error. The chain links TRBV3-1 to TRBJ2-7; D tentatively reads TRBD1 or TRBD2 (5 bases each). Germline CDR1 is LGHDT and CDR2 is YNNKEL (reference sequence). CDR3 length: 16 amino acids. V was clipped by 0 bases and J by 2 bases, with 14 bases between them. This chain's CDR3 is CASSQEGLGDPYEQYF. The CDR3 DNA sequence: TGTGCCAGCAGCCAAGAAGGCCTAGGGGACCCCTACGAGCAGTACTTC.

This chain links TRBV5-1 with TRBJ1-4; 7 bases are a match to TRBD1. The germline V gene encodes CDR1 SGHRS and CDR2 YFSETQ. The CDR3 is 14 residues long. J was trimmed by 5 bases and V by 4 bases; bases with no gene match: 5. The CDR3 DNA sequence: TGCGCCAGCAGCGGGGGACAGTTAAATGAAAAACTGTTTTTT. Protein product: CASSGGQLNEKLFF. The full variable domain, with the rest looked up from reference TRBV5-1 and TRBJ1-4, is KAGVTQTPRYLIKTRGQQVTLSCSPISGHRSVSWYQQTPGQGLQFLFEYFSETQRNKGNFPGRFSGRQFSNSRSEMNVSTLELGDSALYLCASSGGQLNEKLFFGSGTQLSVL.

A few counts support this clonotype. The chain uses TRBV6-2 or TRBV6-3 and TRBJ1-3, with a weak D call TRBD1 (5 bases). The CDR3 contains 16 residues. Trimming shortened V by 6 bases and J by 0 bases, and 15 bases separated the two germline ends. From germline, CDR1 is MNHEY and CDR2 SVGEGT. The CDR3: CASSATGPISGNTIYF. In DNA form, the CDR3 reads TGTGCCAGCAGCGCTACGGGACCGATCTCTGGAAACACCATATATTTT.

This clonotype was seen a handful of times. The J gene is TRBJ2-7, the V gene TRBV20-1; 9 bases line up with TRBD1. J gave up 3 bases and V 2 bases, and 2 bases lay outside the gene matches. Per germline, CDR1 DFQATT and CDR2 SNEGSKA (reference sequence). This CDR3 spans 13 amino acids. This CDR3 is CSARRTGDYEQYF. The DNA of the CDR3 is TGCAGTGCTAGAAGGACAGGGGACTACGAGCAGTACTTC.

This chain uses TRBV4-1 with TRBJ2-3; possible D gene TRBD1, 6 bases. The germline V gene has CDR1 MGHRA and CDR2 YSYEKL. The CDR3 runs to 17 residues. V was clipped by 0 bases and J by 0 bases, with 13 bases between them. CDR3 protein: CASSQDGGRFSTDTQYF. The CDR3 coding sequence is TGCGCCAGCAGCCAAGATGGGGGCCGCTTCAGCACAGATACGCAGTATTTT.